This TCR beta chain appears in the sequencing data of a study of graft-versus-host responses after intestinal transplantation. With regard to this clone: The antigen is not known.

Sequencing used immunoSEQ multiplex PCR; TCRdb keeps in-frame clones, though not all of them. In the table there are tens of thousands of clones, approximately 95% of which are singletons. This TCR was recovered from a human donor who was the organ donor for an intestinal transplant. This specimen was unstimulated CD8+ T cells sorted from spleen or lymph node cells, taken before transplant.

DNA for the CDR3: TGCGCCAGCAGCCAAGGACGAACTGAAGCTTTCTTT. Translating it yields CASSQGRTEAFF. The rearrangement links TRBV4-1 to TRBJ1-1; D remains unclear. The CDR3 spans 12 residues. Germline V gene data show CDR1 as MGHRA and CDR2 as YSYEKL. Trimming took 1 base from V and 5 from J, leaving 5 bases between them.